The 13 T cell receptor beta chains in this list originate from one sample, sequenced in a study of OX40 agonist ivuxolimab in advanced cancers. Only in-frame clones appear in the TCRdb table, and some are missing; sequencing was by immunoSEQ multiplex PCR. The table lists tens of thousands of clones, about nine tenths of them singletons. The sample in question was CD4+ or CD8+ T cells sorted from blood, obtained in a trial of the OX40 agonist ivuxolimab. Receptors originate from an adult with an advanced solid tumor such as melanoma, head and neck, liver or kidney cancer.

This clone came up once. The J gene is TRBJ1-2, the V gene TRBV5-6; D remains unclear. V was clipped by 4 bases and J by 7 bases, with 11 bases between them. The germline V gene has CDR1 SGHDT and CDR2 YYEEEE. This CDR3 spans 12 amino acids. The CDR3 sequence: CASSQRLGGYTF. The CDR3 DNA follows: TGTGCCAGCAGCCAGCGGTTGGGTGGCTACACCTTC.

The rearrangement joins TRBV28 to TRBJ1-1; D perhaps matches TRBD1 (6 bases). The length of the CDR3 is 12 residues. The germline V gene encodes CDR1 MDHEN and CDR2 SYDVKM. The V gene lost 7 bases and the J gene lost 10 bases, with 16 bases spanning the gap. This CDR3 reads CASTKQGLGAFF. The CDR3 coding sequence is TGTGCCAGCACCAAACAGGGATTGGGAGCTTTCTTT.

The chain employs TRBV6-6 and TRBJ2-1; D unclear. The V end was cut by 6 bases, the J end by 4 bases, with 7 bases between. Looked up from germline, CDR1 is MNHNY and CDR2 is SVGAGI (reference sequence). The CDR3 contains 12 residues. The CDR3: CASSDSYNEQFF. The CDR3 nucleotides are TGTGCCAGCAGCGATTCATACAATGAGCAGTTCTTC.

The rearrangement uses TRBV11-2 and TRBJ2-5; D gene ambiguous. This CDR3 has 14 amino acids. CDR1 and CDR2 from the germline V gene are SGHAT and FQNNGV. V lost 0 bases and J lost 5, with 10 bases in between. For the CDR3, the DNA is TGTGCCAGCAGCTTAGAACGGATTGGTGAGACCCAGTACTTC. Amino acids: CASSLERIGETQYF.

A single count supports this clone. This chain uses TRBV19 with TRBJ2-2, with 9 bases fitting TRBD1. This CDR3 has 16 amino acids. Unmatched junction bases numbered 9, after V lost 5 bases and J lost 5 bases. Germline V CDR1 and CDR2: LNHDA, SQIVND (reference sequence). The DNA for the CDR3 is TGTGCCAGTAGTTCATCCGGGACAGGGTTAACCGGGGAGCTGTTTTTT. Translating gives CASSSSGTGLTGELFF.

This chain links TRBV5-1 with TRBJ2-2; perhaps TRBD2 as D (6 bases). Germline CDR1 is SGHRS and CDR2 is YFSETQ. There are 16 residues in the CDR3. Deletions cut 3 bases from V and 1 base from J, with 13 bases between. CDR3 sequence reads: CASSSVLGGNTGELFF. CDR3 bases: TGCGCCAGCAGCTCCGTTCTGGGGGGGAACACCGGGGAGCTGTTTTTT.

The chain links TRBV19 to TRBJ2-5, with 7 bases fitting TRBD1. J was trimmed by 0 bases and V by 3 bases; bases with no gene match: 10. This CDR3 contains 17 residues. Per the germline V gene, CDR1 is LNHDA and CDR2 is SQIVND (reference sequence). In nucleotides, the CDR3 is TGTGCCAGTAGTATTTCGGGCCGAGACAGGGACCAAGAGACCCAGTACTTC. Its translation is CASSISGRDRDQETQYF.

This chain links TRBV9 with TRBJ2-5; unclear D gene. The CDR3 extends over 14 amino acids. Germline-derived CDR1 and CDR2 are SGDLS and YYNGEE. The V gene lost 1 base and the J gene lost 2 bases, with 9 bases spanning the gap. CDR3 nucleotide sequence: TGTGCCAGCAGCGTAAGTCAGCTACAAGAGACCCAGTACTTC. Its translation: CASSVSQLQETQYF.

This chain connects TRBV19 to TRBJ1-5; D gene unclear. V gave up 3 bases and J gave up 2 bases, with 14 bases separating them. Per the germline V gene, CDR1 is LNHDA and CDR2 is SQIVND (reference sequence). This CDR3 comprises 16 residues. This CDR3 reads CASSIPPLRGNQPQHF. The CDR3 coding sequence is TGTGCCAGTAGTATCCCCCCCCTACGGGGCAATCAGCCCCAGCATTTT.

This chain uses TRBV19 with TRBJ1-5, with a possible D match to TRBD1 (6 bases). The CDR3 is 13 residues long. Germline V gene lookup returns CDR1 LNHDA and CDR2 SQIVND (reference sequence). Between the trimmed V and J ends, which lost 6 bases and 8 bases, there was a span of 14 bases. The chain's CDR3 is CASRKRGFEPQHF. CDR3 bases: TGTGCCAGTAGAAAGAGGGGGTTTGAGCCCCAGCATTTT.

J is TRBJ2-1 and V is TRBV5-1; 7 bases are shared with TRBD1. This CDR3 is 15 amino acids long. CDR1 is SGHRS, CDR2 YFSETQ, per germline. With V trimmed by 4 bases and J by 2 bases, 6 bases remained unmatched. The CDR3 reads CASSPQGSPYNEQFF. The CDR3 coding sequence is TGCGCCAGCAGCCCACAGGGGAGCCCCTACAATGAGCAGTTCTTC.

J is TRBJ1-4 and V is TRBV11-2; 7 bases are a match to TRBD1. Germline trimming cut 8 bases from V and 4 bases from J; bases unmatched to any gene: 4. The CDR3 is 13 residues long. Germline assignment: CDR1 SGHAT and CDR2 FQNNGV. CDR3 amino acids: CASRGQVNEKLFF. DNA for the CDR3: TGTGCCAGCCGAGGACAGGTTAATGAAAAACTGTTTTTT.

This chain connects TRBV7-3 to TRBJ2-2; TRBD1 aligns across 11 bases. The V gene's germline CDR1 is SGHTA and CDR2 FQGTGA. V was clipped by 0 bases and J by 6 bases; unmatched bases: 0. The CDR3 is made up of 15 amino acids. DNA of the CDR3: TGTGCCAGCAGCTTAACGGGACAGGGGGCCGGGGAGCTGTTTTTT. It translates to CASSLTGQGAGELFF. The whole variable domain, filled in from reference TRBV7-3 and TRBJ2-2, reads GAGVSQTPSNKVTEKGKYVELRCDPISGHTALYWYRQSLGQGPEFLIYFQGTGAADDSGLPNDRFFAVRPEGSVSTLKIQRTERGDSAVYLCASSLTGQGAGELFFGEGSRLTVL.